The 29 T cell receptor beta chains presented below share a single source sample, sequenced in a study of brain T cells in children with intractable seizures. As to time point: blood from clinic visit 5 months post-surgery; TSC patient then seizure free. Clones were read by immunoSEQ multiplex PCR, and TCRdb kept only the in-frame ones, dropping some. The profile shows about 350,000 clones, over 90% of them singletons. Specimen: peripheral blood, collected less than 6 months after surgery. The receptors were sampled from a boy in the first two years of life with tuberous sclerosis and intractable seizures.

CDR3 nucleotide sequence: TGTGCCAGCAGCCAAGATTACCTCGGGGGCTACGAGCAGTACTTC. Translated, it gives CASSQDYLGGYEQYF. This chain connects TRBV4-2 to TRBJ2-7; TRBD2 might be the D (6 bases). The CDR3 loop spans 15 amino acids. V was trimmed by 0 bases and J by 3 bases, leaving 12 bases between them. CDR1 and CDR2 from the germline V gene are LGHNA and YNFKEQ.

The rearrangement joins TRBV19 to TRBJ2-3, with D possibly matching TRBD2 (5 bases). Per the germline V gene, CDR1 is LNHDA and CDR2 is SQIVND (reference sequence). The V end lost 0 bases, the J end lost 5 bases, and 6 bases lay between the germline ends. This CDR3 is built from 13 residues. CDR3 residues: CASSIDRGDTQYF. CDR3 sequence (DNA): TGTGCCAGTAGTATAGATCGGGGAGATACGCAGTATTTT.

The chain combines TRBV11-2 with TRBJ2-7; 8 bases are shared with TRBD1. V was clipped by 2 bases and J by 2 bases; unmatched bases: 11. CDR3 length: 17 residues. Germline lookup yields CDR1 SGHAT and CDR2 FQNNGV. This CDR3 is CASSLLVGQGRAYEQYF. The CDR3 DNA reads as TGTGCCAGCAGCTTACTGGTTGGACAGGGTAGGGCCTACGAGCAGTACTTC.

The chain uses TRBV29-1 and TRBJ2-2; possibly TRBD2 for D (5 bases). Germline V gene data show CDR1 as SQVTM and CDR2 as ANQGSEA. V gave up 3 bases and J gave up 7 bases, with 12 bases separating them. The CDR3 is made up of 13 amino acids. CDR3 sequence (DNA): TGCAGCGTTGAGCCCTCGGCGGGCGGGGAGCTGTTTTTT. This translates into CSVEPSAGGELFF.

The chain employs TRBV7-9 and TRBJ2-7; D not resolved. CDR1 and CDR2 (germline): SEHNR, FQNEAQ (reference sequence). CDR3 length: 14 amino acids. Deletions cut 4 bases from V and 3 bases from J, with 13 bases between. The CDR3 coding sequence is TGTGCCAGCAGCTATACCGACTTGGGCTACGAGCAGTACTTC. Its translation is CASSYTDLGYEQYF.

V usage is TRBV10-3 and J usage is TRBJ2-3; TRBD1 aligns across 8 bases. From germline, CDR1 is ENHRY and CDR2 SYGVKD. With V trimmed by 8 bases and J by 1 base, 2 bases remained unmatched. This CDR3 region has 13 residues. CDR3 loop: CAIQTGGTDTQYF. In DNA form, the CDR3 reads TGTGCCATCCAGACAGGGGGCACAGATACGCAGTATTTT.

V usage is TRBV30 and J usage is TRBJ1-3, with D perhaps matching TRBD1 (5 bases). The germline V and J ends were trimmed by 2 bases and 7 bases, with 15 bases remaining between them. The CDR3 has 14 amino acids. Germline CDR1 is GTSNPN and CDR2 is SVGIG (reference sequence). The CDR3 here is CAWSLGRVGNTIYF. CDR3 bases: TGTGCCTGGAGTCTGGGCAGGGTAGGGAACACCATATATTTT.

This chain links TRBV6-2 or TRBV6-3 with TRBJ2-2; weak D call: TRBD2 (7 bases). Germline CDR1 is MNHEY and CDR2 is SVGEGT. The CDR3 totals 17 residues. Trimming stripped 6 bases from V and 4 bases from J, with 21 bases between. CDR3 region: CASSRGGGFSSTGELFF. In DNA, the CDR3 is TGTGCCAGCAGCCGCGGGGGCGGGTTCTCCTCCACCGGGGAGCTGTTTTTT.

V usage is TRBV6-2 or TRBV6-3 and J usage is TRBJ2-5, with D unclear. The CDR3 is 14 amino acids. The V and J ends lost 0 bases and 5 bases respectively, with 10 bases between them. Germline lookup yields CDR1 MNHEY and CDR2 SVGEGT. Here the CDR3 reads CASSYSPARETQYF. As DNA, the CDR3 is TGTGCCAGCAGTTACTCACCTGCTCGGGAGACCCAGTACTTC.

J is TRBJ2-7 and V is TRBV6-1; TRBD1 might be the D (6 bases). The germline V and J ends were trimmed by 1 base and 7 bases, with 17 bases remaining between them. The germline V gene encodes CDR1 MNHNS and CDR2 SASEGT. The length of the CDR3 is 15 residues. The CDR3 loop reads CASSEEWTALGEQYF. The DNA of the CDR3 is TGTGCCAGCAGTGAAGAGTGGACAGCTCTAGGGGAGCAGTACTTC.

The V and J genes are TRBV15 and TRBJ1-5; TRBD1 might be the D (6 bases). The CDR3 spans 15 residues. V lost 5 bases and J lost 4, with 15 bases in between. From germline, CDR1 is LNHNV and CDR2 YYDKDF (reference sequence). In DNA form, the CDR3 reads TGTGCCACCAGCTCCCCCGGGACAACGAATCAGCCCCAGCATTTT. It specifies CATSSPGTTNQPQHF.

The rearrangement joins TRBV19 to TRBJ1-1, with TRBD1 identical over 9 bases. Looked up from germline, CDR1 is LNHDA and CDR2 is SQIVND (reference sequence). V dropped 7 bases and J dropped 4; count of bases not matched to a gene: 7. The CDR3 covers 14 residues. The CDR3 here is CASNRQGVATEAFF. CDR3 nucleotides: TGTGCCAGTAACAGACAGGGGGTGGCCACTGAAGCTTTCTTT.

This clone was recorded only once. The chain uses TRBV3-1 (or the pseudogene TRBV3-2) and TRBJ1-2; TRBD1 might be the D (6 bases). Trimming shortened V by 4 bases and J by 2 bases, and 11 bases separated the two germline ends. Per germline, CDR1 LGHDT and CDR2 YNNKEL (reference sequence). This CDR3 is 14 amino acids long. The CDR3 protein is CASSRETGNYGYTF. In DNA, the CDR3 is TGTGCCAGCAGCCGAGAGACAGGAAACTATGGCTACACCTTC.

The rearrangement joins TRBV6-5 to TRBJ2-1; D is possibly TRBD1 (6 bases). V dropped 6 bases and J dropped 9 bases, with 12 bases sitting between them. The CDR3 totals 12 residues. Germline assignment: CDR1 MNHEY and CDR2 SVGAGI. CDR3 amino acids: CASRKGGSEQFF. For the CDR3, the DNA is TGTGCCAGCAGGAAAGGGGGAAGTGAGCAGTTCTTC.

The chain uses TRBV3-1 (or the pseudogene TRBV3-2) and TRBJ2-1; no definite D call. The CDR3 is 16 residues long. Germline-derived CDR1 and CDR2 are LGHDT and YNNKEL (reference sequence). V was clipped by 1 base and J by 0 bases, with 10 bases between them. This CDR3 reads CASSQGWQRSYNEQFF. CDR3 in DNA: TGTGCCAGCAGCCAAGGTTGGCAACGCTCCTACAATGAGCAGTTCTTC.

This chain connects TRBV19 to TRBJ1-2; 7 bases match TRBD1. Unmatched junction bases numbered 13, after V lost 3 bases and J lost 3 bases. Germline V CDR1 and CDR2: LNHDA, SQIVND (reference sequence). The CDR3 sequence is 17 residues long. CDR3 nucleotide sequence: TGTGCCAGTAGTATGGGATACGGGACAGCAGGGGACTATGGCTACACCTTC. Translated, it gives CASSMGYGTAGDYGYTF.

This chain joins TRBV5-6 and TRBJ2-7, with 7 bases matching TRBD1. The CDR3 sequence is 13 residues long. Germline trimming cut 0 bases from V and 6 bases from J; bases unmatched to any gene: 3. CDR1 and CDR2 (germline): SGHDT, YYEEEE. The DNA for the CDR3 is TGTGCCAGCAGCTTGGAGGGGGCTATCGAGCAGTACTTC. Protein product: CASSLEGAIEQYF.

The CDR3 here is CASSPGTGAGTDTQYF. CDR3 nucleotide sequence: TGTGCCAGCAGCCCCGGGACAGGGGCCGGTACAGATACGCAGTATTTT. The rearrangement uses TRBV5-5 and TRBJ2-3, with 10 bases fitting TRBD1. V dropped 4 bases and J dropped 3; count of bases not matched to a gene: 8. This CDR3 region has 16 residues. Germline-derived CDR1 and CDR2 are SGHKS and YYEKEE (reference sequence).

V is TRBV29-1 and J is TRBJ1-1; D is uncertain. V lost 0 bases to trimming and J lost 2 bases, with 7 bases between them. The CDR3 is 13 amino acids. CDR1 is SQVTM, CDR2 ANQGSEA, per germline. The CDR3 DNA reads TGCAGCGTTGAAGAACAGCTAAACACTGAAGCTTTCTTT. Protein sequence: CSVEEQLNTEAFF. Using reference TRBV29-1 and TRBJ1-1 for the parts outside the CDR3, the full variable domain is SAVISQKPSRDICQRGTSLTIQCQVDSQVTMMFWYRQQPGQSLTLIATANQGSEATYESGFVIDKFPISRPNLTFSTLTVSNMSPEDSSIYLCSVEEQLNTEAFFGQGTRLTVV.

The chain is built from TRBV10-2 and TRBJ2-2; D gene unclear. V dropped 1 base and J dropped 1 base, with 10 bases sitting between them. Germline assignment: CDR1 WSHSY and CDR2 SAAADI. CDR3 length equals 16 residues. CDR3 in DNA: TGCGCCAGCAGTGAGTGGGCACGAGGGAACACCGGGGAGCTGTTTTTT. As protein: CASSEWARGNTGELFF.

V is TRBV7-9 and J is TRBJ1-6; weak D call: TRBD1 (6 bases). Deletions cut 4 bases from V and 9 bases from J, with 19 bases between. This CDR3 spans 16 amino acids. CDR1 is SEHNR and CDR2 is FQNEAQ in the germline V gene (reference sequence). The CDR3 protein is CASSYSGGQIFSPLHF. The DNA for the CDR3 is TGTGCCAGCAGCTACTCCGGCGGACAGATTTTTTCACCCCTCCACTTT. Full variable domain (missing parts from reference TRBV7-9 and TRBJ1-6): DTGVSQNPRHKITKRGQNVTFRCDPISEHNRLYWYRQTLGQGPEFLTYFQNEAQLEKSRLLSDRFSAERPKGSFSTLEIQRTEQGDSAMYLCASSYSGGQIFSPLHFGNGTRLTVT.

V gene TRBV7-6 combines with J gene TRBJ2-4, with D perhaps assigned TRBD1 or TRBD2 (5 bases each). The CDR3 has 16 amino acids. Deletions cut 5 bases from V and 2 bases from J, with 16 bases between. CDR1 and CDR2 from the germline V gene are SGHVS and FNYEAQ. The CDR3 is CASSPGPGRTKNIQYF. The CDR3 coding sequence is TGTGCCAGCAGCCCAGGGCCAGGGAGAACCAAAAACATTCAGTACTTC.

The chain employs TRBV19 and TRBJ1-6; D is undetermined. Germline V gives CDR1 LNHDA, CDR2 SQIVND (reference sequence). The CDR3 spans 14 residues. V was trimmed by 3 bases and J by 9 bases, leaving 12 bases between them. For the CDR3, the DNA is TGTGCCAGTAGTATGTCCGGGGAAGGTTCACCCCTCCACTTT. Its protein is CASSMSGEGSPLHF.

This chain uses TRBV25-1 with TRBJ2-3; D perhaps matches TRBD2 (5 bases). Looked up from germline, CDR1 is MGHDK and CDR2 is SYGVNS. Trimming pared 6 bases from V and 2 bases from J, leaving 15 bases between. This CDR3 region has 15 residues. In DNA, the CDR3 is TGTGCCAGCAGGGCAGGACTGCTGACCACAGATACGCAGTATTTT. Its protein product is CASRAGLLTTDTQYF. The variable domain in full, completed from reference TRBV25-1 and TRBJ2-3, reads EADIYQTPRYLVIGTGKKITLECSQTMGHDKMYWYQQDPGMELHLIHYSYGVNSTEKGDLSSESTVSRIRTEHFPLTLESARPSHTSQYLCASRAGLLTTDTQYFGPGTRLTVL.

The chain uses TRBV19 and TRBJ2-1; weak D call: TRBD2 (7 bases). Germline lookup yields CDR1 LNHDA and CDR2 SQIVND (reference sequence). This CDR3 comprises 15 residues. The ends were cut back, 8 bases at V and 4 bases at J, with 18 bases in the middle. CDR3 sequence: CASLGEGGGYNEQFF. The CDR3 bases are TGTGCCAGTCTAGGCGAAGGGGGAGGGTACAATGAGCAGTTCTTC.

V usage is TRBV5-6 and J usage is TRBJ1-5; D is uncertain. The V gene's germline CDR1 is SGHDT and CDR2 YYEEEE. With 2 bases removed from V and 4 bases from J, the gap between germline ends came to 7 bases. This CDR3 region has 13 residues. CDR3 sequence (DNA): TGTGCCAGCAGCTTCCAAGGGAATCAGCCCCAGCATTTT. Translation: CASSFQGNQPQHF.

The V and J genes are TRBV4-1 and TRBJ2-3; 9 positions agree with TRBD1. The CDR3 spans 15 residues. V shed 10 bases, J shed 3 bases, and the junction held 11 bases outside the gene matches. CDR1 is MGHRA, CDR2 YSYEKL, per germline. In DNA form, the CDR3 reads TGCGCCACCAATGCGGGACAGGGTCCGACAGATACGCAGTATTTT. Translation gives CATNAGQGPTDTQYF.

The rearrangement links TRBV19 to TRBJ2-7; the D gene is possibly TRBD1 (7 bases). With 10 bases removed from V and 1 base from J, the gap between germline ends came to 11 bases. The CDR3 runs to 12 residues. Germline V gene data show CDR1 as LNHDA and CDR2 as SQIVND (reference sequence). The CDR3 spells CATQGGSYEQYF. The CDR3 DNA follows: TGTGCCACGCAGGGGGGTTCCTACGAGCAGTACTTC.

The chain is built from TRBV7-6 and TRBJ1-1, with 8 bases fitting TRBD1. J gave up 8 bases and V 5 bases, and 7 bases lay outside the gene matches. This CDR3 has 13 residues. The germline CDR1 and CDR2 sequences are SGHVS and FNYEAQ. Here the CDR3 reads CASSHSRTGEAFF. CDR3 DNA: TGTGCCAGCAGCCATAGTCGGACAGGGGAAGCTTTCTTT.